The clone carrying this TCR beta chain was seen a few times. Antigen unknown. This specimen belongs to a study of pediatric ulcerative colitis. Measured with immunoSEQ multiplex PCR; TCRdb has only the in-frame clones, and not every one. The sample includes approximately 30,000 clones, around 80% of them seen just once. Study results and limitations: No controls had the two rectal clonotypes shared by ulcerative colitis patients.

CDR3 length equals 14 residues. V shed 0 bases and J 5 bases; nucleotides not matched to a gene: 4. Germline CDR1 is SGHRS and CDR2 is YFSETQ. The J gene is TRBJ1-2, the V gene TRBV5-1, with TRBD1 identical over 7 bases. The source is a boy aged 5 to 17 with severe ulcerative colitis. Sequenced material: blood. The CDR3 DNA is TGCGCCAGCAGCTTGGATCCAGGGGGATATGGCTACACCTTC. This sequence encodes CASSLDPGGYGYTF.